Listed below are T cell receptor beta chains from one sample, sequenced in a study of T-cell memory formation after mild COVID-19. TCRdb used MiXCR to reprocess the 5' RACE reads, holding one entry per CDR3 protein. The sample includes 450,000 to 650,000 distinct CDR3 sequences, less than 25% of them seen just once. Sequencing input: PBMCs or a T cell subset sorted from them (not recorded which). The receptor source for this set is an adult woman who had mild COVID-19 (a few samples of this study predate the infection). Cell type and time point are not known. The CDR3 runs from the conserved cysteine through the conserved F or W. Each record gives: clone size, J gene, D gene, V gene, CDR3 length, CDR3 DNA, CDR3 protein. D genes are given only for firm matches. Size tells how often a clone was seen (once, few, many) or the class of an expanded clone, and some rows leave it out.

clone size: .
J gene: TRBJ1-2
D gene: .
V gene: TRBV5-6
CDR3 length: 15
CDR3 DNA: TGTGCCAGCAGCTTGGCGATTGTTGGAATGGGTGGCTACACCTTC
CDR3 protein: CASSLAIVGMGGYTF

clone size: .
J gene: TRBJ2-5
D gene: .
V gene: TRBV29-1
CDR3 length: 12
CDR3 DNA: TGCAGCGCTGTACAGGGCCAAGAGACCCAGTACTTC
CDR3 protein: CSAVQGQETQYF

clone size: once
J gene: TRBJ2-1
D gene: TRBD2
V gene: TRBV10-3
CDR3 length: 19
CDR3 DNA: TGTGCCATCAGTGTAGGCGGACTAGCGGGGGGGGTATCCTACAATGAGCAGTTCTTC
CDR3 protein: CAISVGGLAGGVSYNEQFF

clone size: .
J gene: TRBJ2-7
D gene: .
V gene: TRBV9
CDR3 length: 15
CDR3 DNA: TGTGCCAGCAGCGTAGAAAGCACTCCATCCTACGAGCAGTACTTC
CDR3 protein: CASSVESTPSYEQYF

clone size: .
J gene: TRBJ2-7
D gene: .
V gene: TRBV18
CDR3 length: 15
CDR3 DNA: TGTGCCAGCTCACCGCCCGGCCCAAGATCGGGCGAGCAGTACTTC
CDR3 protein: CASSPPGPRSGEQYF

clone size: few
J gene: TRBJ2-1
D gene: TRBD2
V gene: TRBV7-3
CDR3 length: 16
CDR3 DNA: TGTGCCAGCAGCCTCATAGCGGGAGGGGGCTACAATGAGCAGTTCTTC
CDR3 protein: CASSLIAGGGYNEQFF

clone size: few
J gene: TRBJ2-3
D gene: TRBD2
V gene: TRBV20-1
CDR3 length: 16
CDR3 DNA: TGCAGTGCTCGACAGGCCGGACTAGCGGGAGGAAATACGCAGTATTTT
CDR3 protein: CSARQAGLAGGNTQYF

clone size: .
J gene: TRBJ1-2
D gene: .
V gene: TRBV4-2
CDR3 length: 14
CDR3 DNA: TGTGCCAGCAGCCAAGAAGCAGGGCGTAATGGCTACACCTTC
CDR3 protein: CASSQEAGRNGYTF

clone size: .
J gene: TRBJ2-7
D gene: TRBD2
V gene: TRBV10-3
CDR3 length: 19
CDR3 DNA: TGTGCCATCAGTAAGGTATCGGGATCAACAGGATCGGGGGGCTACGAGCAGTACTTC
CDR3 protein: CAISKVSGSTGSGGYEQYF

clone size: .
J gene: TRBJ2-7
D gene: TRBD1
V gene: TRBV18
CDR3 length: 17
CDR3 DNA: TGTGCCAGCTCATCATCTCGGGGACAGGAGGGGTCCTACGAGCAGTACTTC
CDR3 protein: CASSSSRGQEGSYEQYF

clone size: few
J gene: TRBJ2-7
D gene: .
V gene: TRBV7-9
CDR3 length: 15
CDR3 DNA: TGTGCCAGCAGCACTAACCGGGACCGGTCCTACGAGCAGTACTTC
CDR3 protein: CASSTNRDRSYEQYF

clone size: .
J gene: TRBJ2-5
D gene: .
V gene: TRBV7-2
CDR3 length: 13
CDR3 DNA: TGTGCCAGCAGCTCCCACGGAAAAGAGACCCAGTACTTC
CDR3 protein: CASSSHGKETQYF

clone size: .
J gene: TRBJ2-2
D gene: .
V gene: TRBV25-1
CDR3 length: 12
CDR3 DNA: TGTGCCAGCAGTGAAATTGCAGGGGAGCTGTTTTTT
CDR3 protein: CASSEIAGELFF

clone size: .
J gene: TRBJ1-2
D gene: TRBD1
V gene: TRBV5-6
CDR3 length: 15
CDR3 DNA: TGTGCCAGCAGCGGGCGGGGACAGCTTAACTATGGCTACACCTTC
CDR3 protein: CASSGRGQLNYGYTF

clone size: .
J gene: TRBJ2-5
D gene: TRBD2
V gene: TRBV6-6
CDR3 length: 16
CDR3 DNA: TGTGCCAGCAGTTCCCGAAGGACTAGCGGAGGAGAGACCCAGTACTTC
CDR3 protein: CASSSRRTSGGETQYF

clone size: .
J gene: TRBJ1-2
D gene: .
V gene: TRBV10-3
CDR3 length: 13
CDR3 DNA: TGTGCCATCAGTGAGCGGTCCCAGGATGGCTACACCTTC
CDR3 protein: CAISERSQDGYTF

clone size: .
J gene: TRBJ2-2
D gene: TRBD2
V gene: TRBV5-1
CDR3 length: 19
CDR3 DNA: TGCGCCAGCAGCTTGCAGGGACTAGCGGGGAGATCGAACACCGGGGAGCTGTTTTTT
CDR3 protein: CASSLQGLAGRSNTGELFF

clone size: few
J gene: TRBJ2-1
D gene: .
V gene: TRBV20-1
CDR3 length: 14
CDR3 DNA: TGCAGTGCCTGCCCTAGCGTTGACTACAATGAGCAGTTCTTC
CDR3 protein: CSACPSVDYNEQFF

clone size: few
J gene: TRBJ1-5
D gene: .
V gene: TRBV7-9
CDR3 length: 14
CDR3 DNA: TGTGCCAGCAGCTTGGCAGGAGGGGCAGGGCCCCAGCATTTT
CDR3 protein: CASSLAGGAGPQHF

clone size: .
J gene: TRBJ2-5
D gene: .
V gene: TRBV5-1
CDR3 length: 14
CDR3 DNA: TGCGCCAGCAGCTTCGGGGCAGGGAAAGAGACCCAGTACTTC
CDR3 protein: CASSFGAGKETQYF

clone size: few
J gene: TRBJ2-1
D gene: TRBD2
V gene: TRBV5-1
CDR3 length: 14
CDR3 DNA: TGCGCCAGCAGCTTGATTTCTAGCGGGACATTAAGATTCTTC
CDR3 protein: CASSLISSGTLRFF

clone size: many
J gene: TRBJ2-2
D gene: .
V gene: TRBV7-3
CDR3 length: 14
CDR3 DNA: TGTGCCAGCAGCTTAACCGAGAACACCGGGGAGCTGTTTTTT
CDR3 protein: CASSLTENTGELFF

clone size: .
J gene: TRBJ1-1
D gene: TRBD1
V gene: TRBV12-3/TRBV12-4
CDR3 length: 16
CDR3 DNA: TGTGCCAGCAGTCCTTCTTACAGGGGACGCAGCGCTGAAGCTTTCTTT
CDR3 protein: CASSPSYRGRSAEAFF

clone size: .
J gene: TRBJ2-1
D gene: TRBD1
V gene: TRBV6-5
CDR3 length: 11
CDR3 DNA: TGTGCCAGCAGCTCGGACAGGGAAAAGTTCTTC
CDR3 protein: CASSSDREKFF

clone size: few
J gene: TRBJ1-1
D gene: .
V gene: TRBV27
CDR3 length: 13
CDR3 DNA: TGTGCCAGCAGTTTAGCCGACGGATTTGAAGCTTTCTTT
CDR3 protein: CASSLADGFEAFF

clone size: .
J gene: TRBJ2-7
D gene: .
V gene: TRBV2
CDR3 length: 15
CDR3 DNA: TGTGCCAGCAGTCCCGTACTCGGGGAGGTGGGCGAGCAGTACTTC
CDR3 protein: CASSPVLGEVGEQYF

clone size: few
J gene: TRBJ2-7
D gene: .
V gene: TRBV5-1
CDR3 length: 16
CDR3 DNA: TGCGCCAGCAGCCAGAGAAGGGACGCGCCCTCCTACGAGCAGTACTTC
CDR3 protein: CASSQRRDAPSYEQYF

clone size: few
J gene: TRBJ2-2
D gene: .
V gene: TRBV29-1
CDR3 length: 15
CDR3 DNA: TGCAGCGTTGTCGGGGGGCGGGCGAACACCGGGGAGCTGTTTTTT
CDR3 protein: CSVVGGRANTGELFF

clone size: few
J gene: TRBJ1-1
D gene: .
V gene: TRBV4-3
CDR3 length: 16
CDR3 DNA: TGCGCCAGCAGCCAAGATGCCCACGACGGATACACTGAAGCTTTCTTT
CDR3 protein: CASSQDAHDGYTEAFF

clone size: .
J gene: TRBJ2-7
D gene: TRBD2
V gene: TRBV19
CDR3 length: 16
CDR3 DNA: TGTGCCAGTAGTCCCCGACTAGCGGGAGTCATTGACGAGCAGTACTTC
CDR3 protein: CASSPRLAGVIDEQYF

clone size: .
J gene: TRBJ2-1
D gene: .
V gene: TRBV21-1
CDR3 length: 17
CDR3 DNA: TGTGCCAGCAGCAATCCTCGGCCGGACGGCTCTTCTCTAGGGCAGTTCTTC
CDR3 protein: CASSNPRPDGSSLGQFF

clone size: few
J gene: TRBJ2-3
D gene: TRBD2
V gene: TRBV5-1
CDR3 length: 14
CDR3 DNA: TGCGCCAGCACTGCGAGCGGGGGCACAGATACGCAGTATTTT
CDR3 protein: CASTASGGTDTQYF

clone size: .
J gene: TRBJ2-5
D gene: TRBD2
V gene: TRBV2
CDR3 length: 15
CDR3 DNA: TGTGCCAGCAAGAAGACTAGCGGGCCACAAGAGACCCAGTACTTC
CDR3 protein: CASKKTSGPQETQYF

clone size: many
J gene: TRBJ2-7
D gene: TRBD1
V gene: TRBV12-3/TRBV12-4
CDR3 length: 13
CDR3 DNA: TGTGCCAGCAGTTCCGGGACAGGTTACGAGCAGTACTTC
CDR3 protein: CASSSGTGYEQYF

clone size: .
J gene: TRBJ2-3
D gene: .
V gene: TRBV10-3
CDR3 length: 14
CDR3 DNA: TGTGCCATCAGCCGGGGGGCCACCGGGGATACGCAGTATTTT
CDR3 protein: CAISRGATGDTQYF

clone size: .
J gene: TRBJ2-3
D gene: .
V gene: TRBV7-8
CDR3 length: 18
CDR3 DNA: TGTGCCAGCAGCTCCCCCCATTGGGACAAGGTTCGCACAGATACGCAGTATTTT
CDR3 protein: CASSSPHWDKVRTDTQYF

clone size: few
J gene: TRBJ2-1
D gene: TRBD2
V gene: TRBV12-3/TRBV12-4
CDR3 length: 20
CDR3 DNA: TGTGCCAGCATCCCCGCGGGACTAGCGACCGATACGTTCTCCTACAATGAGCAGTTCTTC
CDR3 protein: CASIPAGLATDTFSYNEQFF

clone size: few
J gene: TRBJ2-3
D gene: TRBD2
V gene: TRBV12-3/TRBV12-4
CDR3 length: 15
CDR3 DNA: TGTGCCAGCAGGGGGACTAGCGGGGGGTCCGATACGCAGTATTTT
CDR3 protein: CASRGTSGGSDTQYF

clone size: .
J gene: TRBJ2-1
D gene: .
V gene: TRBV24-1
CDR3 length: 14
CDR3 DNA: TGTGCCACCAGTGATTTTTCAGGGAACAATGAGCAGTTCTTC
CDR3 protein: CATSDFSGNNEQFF

clone size: .
J gene: TRBJ1-6
D gene: .
V gene: TRBV6-5
CDR3 length: 15
CDR3 DNA: TGTGCCAGCAGTTACTCGCGCGGGTCCAATTCACCCCTCCACTTT
CDR3 protein: CASSYSRGSNSPLHF

clone size: few
J gene: TRBJ1-1
D gene: .
V gene: TRBV27
CDR3 length: 13
CDR3 DNA: TGTGCCAGCAGTTTAGGGATCGGCACTGAAGCTTTCTTT
CDR3 protein: CASSLGIGTEAFF

clone size: few
J gene: TRBJ1-5
D gene: .
V gene: TRBV5-1
CDR3 length: 14
CDR3 DNA: TGCGCCAGCAGCTTGGCCGGCAGGGAGGAGCCCCAGCATTTT
CDR3 protein: CASSLAGREEPQHF

clone size: few
J gene: TRBJ2-7
D gene: .
V gene: TRBV30
CDR3 length: 15
CDR3 DNA: TGTGCCTGGAGTAAGGGGCACTCGAGCTCCTACGAGCAGTACTTC
CDR3 protein: CAWSKGHSSSYEQYF

clone size: .
J gene: TRBJ2-2
D gene: .
V gene: TRBV3-1
CDR3 length: 17
CDR3 DNA: TGTGCCAGCAGCCAAGACCCAGACCCTCCGAACACCGGGGAGCTGTTTTTT
CDR3 protein: CASSQDPDPPNTGELFF

clone size: many
J gene: TRBJ2-3
D gene: TRBD2
V gene: TRBV7-8
CDR3 length: 16
CDR3 DNA: TGTGCCAGCAGCTTAGTCCTAGCGGGGGGCACAGATACGCAGTATTTT
CDR3 protein: CASSLVLAGGTDTQYF

clone size: few
J gene: TRBJ2-7
D gene: .
V gene: TRBV4-2
CDR3 length: 16
CDR3 DNA: TGTGCCAGCAGCCAAGATTCTACACCTGGGGGGCGCGAGCAGTACTTC
CDR3 protein: CASSQDSTPGGREQYF

clone size: .
J gene: TRBJ2-3
D gene: TRBD1
V gene: TRBV14
CDR3 length: 15
CDR3 DNA: TGTGCCAGCAGACCAGGGGGCCCGACCACAGATACGCAGTATTTT
CDR3 protein: CASRPGGPTTDTQYF

clone size: few
J gene: TRBJ2-5
D gene: TRBD2
V gene: TRBV7-9
CDR3 length: 16
CDR3 DNA: TGTGCCAGCAGCTTAGAGAGTAGCCCGGGAGGAGAGACCCAGTACTTC
CDR3 protein: CASSLESSPGGETQYF

clone size: .
J gene: TRBJ2-3
D gene: TRBD2
V gene: TRBV5-6
CDR3 length: 16
CDR3 DNA: TGTGCCAGCACAAAATACACTAGCGGCAACACAGATACGCAGTATTTT
CDR3 protein: CASTKYTSGNTDTQYF

clone size: .
J gene: TRBJ2-7
D gene: TRBD1
V gene: TRBV5-1
CDR3 length: 16
CDR3 DNA: TGCGCCAGCAGCTTACGTCCTGGGACAGGGGGCGACGAGCAGTACTTC
CDR3 protein: CASSLRPGTGGDEQYF

clone size: .
J gene: TRBJ2-7
D gene: .
V gene: TRBV14
CDR3 length: 13
CDR3 DNA: TGTGCCAGCAGCCAAACGCCGAGGGCCGAGCAGTACTTC
CDR3 protein: CASSQTPRAEQYF

clone size: few
J gene: TRBJ1-2
D gene: .
V gene: TRBV29-1
CDR3 length: 12
CDR3 DNA: TGCAGCGTTGATGGGGGCGTCTATGGCTACACCTTC
CDR3 protein: CSVDGGVYGYTF